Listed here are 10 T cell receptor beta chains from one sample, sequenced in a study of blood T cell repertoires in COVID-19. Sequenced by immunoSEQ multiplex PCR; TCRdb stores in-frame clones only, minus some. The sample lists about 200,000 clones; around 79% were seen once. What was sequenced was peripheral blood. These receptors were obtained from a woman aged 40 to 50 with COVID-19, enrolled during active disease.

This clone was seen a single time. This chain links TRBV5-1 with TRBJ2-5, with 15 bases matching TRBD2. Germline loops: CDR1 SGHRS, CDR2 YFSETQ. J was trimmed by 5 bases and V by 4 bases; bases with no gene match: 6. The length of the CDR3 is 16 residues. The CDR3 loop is CASSKGTSGGHETQYF. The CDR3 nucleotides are TGCGCCAGCAGCAAGGGGACTAGCGGGGGGCATGAGACCCAGTACTTC.

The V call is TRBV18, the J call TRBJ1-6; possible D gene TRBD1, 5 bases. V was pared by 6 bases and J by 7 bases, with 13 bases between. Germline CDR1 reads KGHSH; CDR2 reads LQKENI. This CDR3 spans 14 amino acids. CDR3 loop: CASSLDRLNSPLHF. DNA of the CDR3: TGTGCCAGCTCCCTTGACAGACTCAATTCACCCCTCCACTTT.

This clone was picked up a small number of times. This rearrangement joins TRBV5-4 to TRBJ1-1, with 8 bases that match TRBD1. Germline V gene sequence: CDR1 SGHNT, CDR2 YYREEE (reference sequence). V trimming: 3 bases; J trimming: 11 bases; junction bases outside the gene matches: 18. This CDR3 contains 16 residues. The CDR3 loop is CASSSLMAGTGTLAFF. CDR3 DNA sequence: TGTGCCAGCAGCTCACTAATGGCGGGGACAGGCACTTTGGCTTTCTTT.

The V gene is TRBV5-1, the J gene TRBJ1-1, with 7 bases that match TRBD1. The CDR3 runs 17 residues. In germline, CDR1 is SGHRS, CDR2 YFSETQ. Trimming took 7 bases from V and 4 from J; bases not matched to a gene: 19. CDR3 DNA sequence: TGCGCCAGCTTTACTGAGGCGACAGGGATAGGCAGCACTGAAGCTTTCTTT. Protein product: CASFTEATGIGSTEAFF.

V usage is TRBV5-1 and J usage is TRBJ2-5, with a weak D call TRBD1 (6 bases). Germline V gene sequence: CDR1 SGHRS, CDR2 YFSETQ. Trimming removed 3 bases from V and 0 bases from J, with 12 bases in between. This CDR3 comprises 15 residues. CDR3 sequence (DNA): TGCGCCAGCAGCTCCGGGACACTTAACCAAGAGACCCAGTACTTC. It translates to CASSSGTLNQETQYF.

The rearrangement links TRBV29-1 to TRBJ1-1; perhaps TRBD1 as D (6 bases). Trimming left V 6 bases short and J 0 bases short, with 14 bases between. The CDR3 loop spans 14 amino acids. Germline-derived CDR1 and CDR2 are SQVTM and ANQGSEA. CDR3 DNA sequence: TGCAGCGTCCTAAACAGGGTAATGAACACTGAAGCTTTCTTT. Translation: CSVLNRVMNTEAFF.

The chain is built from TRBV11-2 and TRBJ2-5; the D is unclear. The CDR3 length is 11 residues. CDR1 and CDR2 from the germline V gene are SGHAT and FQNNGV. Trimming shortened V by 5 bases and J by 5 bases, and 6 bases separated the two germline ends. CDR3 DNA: TGTGCCAGCAGCCACGCGGAGACCCAGTACTTC. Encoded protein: CASSHAETQYF.

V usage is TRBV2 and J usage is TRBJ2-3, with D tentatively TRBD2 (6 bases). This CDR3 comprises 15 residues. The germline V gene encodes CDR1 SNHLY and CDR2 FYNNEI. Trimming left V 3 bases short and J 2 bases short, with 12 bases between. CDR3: CASSEAGRLTDTQYF. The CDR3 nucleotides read TGTGCCAGCAGTGAGGCGGGGCGACTCACAGATACGCAGTATTTT.

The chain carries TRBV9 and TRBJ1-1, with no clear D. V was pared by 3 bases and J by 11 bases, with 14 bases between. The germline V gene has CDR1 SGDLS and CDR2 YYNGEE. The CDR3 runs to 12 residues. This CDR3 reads CASSGGTSRAFF. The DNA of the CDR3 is TGTGCCAGCAGCGGAGGAACCTCACGGGCTTTCTTT.

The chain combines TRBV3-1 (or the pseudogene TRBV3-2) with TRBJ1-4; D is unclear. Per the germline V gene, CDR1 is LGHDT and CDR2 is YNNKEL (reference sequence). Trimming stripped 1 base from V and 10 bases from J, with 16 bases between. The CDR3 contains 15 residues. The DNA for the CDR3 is TGTGCCAGCAGCCAAGGGAGGATCCCTCTGGGAAAACTGTTTTTT. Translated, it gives CASSQGRIPLGKLFF.